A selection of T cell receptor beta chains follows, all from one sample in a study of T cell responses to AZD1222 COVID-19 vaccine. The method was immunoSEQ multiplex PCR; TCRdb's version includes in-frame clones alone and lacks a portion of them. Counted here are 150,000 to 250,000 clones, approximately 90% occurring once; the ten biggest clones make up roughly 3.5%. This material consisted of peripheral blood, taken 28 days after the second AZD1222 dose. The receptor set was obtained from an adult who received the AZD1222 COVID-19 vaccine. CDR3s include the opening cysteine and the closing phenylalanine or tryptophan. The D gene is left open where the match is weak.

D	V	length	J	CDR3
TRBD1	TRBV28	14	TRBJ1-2	CASSLYRGSYGYTF
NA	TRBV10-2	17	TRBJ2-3	CASSGVQLAGAADTQYF
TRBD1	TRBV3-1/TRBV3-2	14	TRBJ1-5	CASSQRTGDQPQHF
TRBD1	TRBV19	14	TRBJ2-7	CASSSIDRVYEQYF
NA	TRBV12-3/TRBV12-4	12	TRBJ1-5	CASSFAVGPQHF
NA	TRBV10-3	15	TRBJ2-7	CAIGGAPGNLGEQYF
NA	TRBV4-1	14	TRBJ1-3	CASNPDPSGNTIYF
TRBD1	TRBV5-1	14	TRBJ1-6	CASSSQGGNSPLHF
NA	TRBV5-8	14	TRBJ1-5	CASSSEWSNQPQHF
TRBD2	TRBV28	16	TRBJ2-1	CASSLGSGGSYNEQFF
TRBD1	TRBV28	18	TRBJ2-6	CASSRDRGRASGANVLTF
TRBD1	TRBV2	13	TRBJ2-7	CASRYRGTYEQYF
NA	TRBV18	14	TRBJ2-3	CASSPLAGTDTQYF
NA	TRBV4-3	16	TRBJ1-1	CASSQDPGNGNTEAFF
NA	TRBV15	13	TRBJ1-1	CATSDIMNTEAFF
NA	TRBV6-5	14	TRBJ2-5	CASRGWGGEETQYF
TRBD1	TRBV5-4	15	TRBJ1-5	CASSGSGQGEYPQHF
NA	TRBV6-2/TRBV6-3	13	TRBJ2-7	CASSYSQYYEQYF
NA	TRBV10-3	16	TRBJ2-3	CAISGTSSTGTDTQYF
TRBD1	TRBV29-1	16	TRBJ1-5	CSVAGGGQGSNQPQHF
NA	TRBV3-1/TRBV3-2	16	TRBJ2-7	CASSQDKGDFSYEQYF
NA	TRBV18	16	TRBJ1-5	CASSSLLGESNQPQHF
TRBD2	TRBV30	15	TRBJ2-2	CAWILTSGKTGELFF
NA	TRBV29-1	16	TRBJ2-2	CSVPGARSSNTGELFF
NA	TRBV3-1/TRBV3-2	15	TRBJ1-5	CASSQGGGSNQPQHF
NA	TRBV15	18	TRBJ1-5	CATSSSPWETGANQPQHF
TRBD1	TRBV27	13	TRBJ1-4	CARGDRACEKLFF
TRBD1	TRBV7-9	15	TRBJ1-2	CASRGGTAANYGYTF
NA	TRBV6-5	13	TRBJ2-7	CATNHRGGYEQYF
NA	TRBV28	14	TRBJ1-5	CASSLVSGHQPQHF
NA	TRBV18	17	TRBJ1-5	CASSPAGTPYSNQPQHF
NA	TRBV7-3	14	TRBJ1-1	CASSVTGVNTEAFF